The 21 T cell receptor beta chains reported below all come from one sample, sequenced in a study of a mutant IDH1 vaccine in newly diagnosed glioma. The time point denotes: week 23, last vaccination. Mutant IDH1 20-mer peptide, at 300 ug, made up each vaccine dose, with topical imiquimod. Antigens for these TCRs are unknown. Clones were read by immunoSEQ multiplex PCR, and TCRdb kept only the in-frame ones, dropping some. The table has under 45,000 clones, about three quarters seen once. The material sequenced was PBMCs, taken from a glioma patient whose treatment included an IDH1 peptide vaccine. The origin of the receptors is a man aged 50 to 60 with glioma.

This chain uses TRBV10-3 with TRBJ2-3; D gene uncertain. CDR3 length equals 14 residues. Trimming removed 4 bases at V and 2 bases at J, with 10 bases between. Germline assignment: CDR1 ENHRY and CDR2 SYGVKD. CDR3 residues: CAISADTLTDTQYF. The CDR3, as DNA: TGTGCCATCAGTGCTGACACCCTCACAGATACGCAGTATTTT.

The V gene is TRBV9, the J gene TRBJ2-3; possibly TRBD1 or TRBD2 for D (5 bases each). V was clipped by 0 bases and J by 1 base, with 15 bases between them. CDR1 is SGDLS, CDR2 YYNGEE, per germline. The CDR3 runs to 17 residues. For the CDR3, the DNA is TGTGCCAGCAGCGTAGGGGCCAGTCGGGGCCGCACAGATACGCAGTATTTT. Encoded protein: CASSVGASRGRTDTQYF.

This chain connects TRBV5-6 to TRBJ2-5; no clear D. There are 15 residues in the CDR3. The germline V gene encodes CDR1 SGHDT and CDR2 YYEEEE. Between the trimmed V and J ends, which lost 1 base and 5 bases, there was a span of 15 bases. The CDR3 here is CASSLRFYFKETQYF. In DNA, the CDR3 is TGTGCCAGCAGCTTGAGGTTTTACTTCAAGGAGACCCAGTACTTC.

The J gene is TRBJ2-7, the V gene TRBV10-3; D not certain. The germline CDR1 and CDR2 sequences are ENHRY and SYGVKD. V dropped 0 bases and J dropped 2 bases, with 2 bases sitting between them. The CDR3 runs to 12 residues. The CDR3 sequence: CAISESTYEQYF. Written as DNA, the CDR3 is TGTGCCATCAGTGAGTCAACCTACGAGCAGTACTTC.

The V call is TRBV9, the J call TRBJ1-1, with TRBD1 matching 8 bases. The germline V gene encodes CDR1 SGDLS and CDR2 YYNGEE. V shed 7 bases and J 0 bases; nucleotides not matched to a gene: 5. The CDR3 contains 14 residues. CDR3 in DNA: TGTGCCAGCGGGAGGGACAGGATGAACACTGAAGCTTTCTTT. Protein sequence: CASGRDRMNTEAFF.

The rearrangement joins TRBV5-1 to TRBJ2-2; 8 bases are shared with TRBD2. CDR1 is SGHRS and CDR2 is YFSETQ in the germline V gene. V lost 4 bases, J lost 5 bases, and 10 bases stayed unmatched. This CDR3 spans 16 amino acids. The CDR3 spells CASSPLAGSETGELFF. The CDR3 region has the DNA TGCGCCAGCAGCCCCTTAGCGGGGTCGGAAACCGGGGAGCTGTTTTTT.

The rearrangement links TRBV7-9 to TRBJ1-2, with 7 bases that match TRBD1. J gave up 5 bases and V 0 bases, and 6 bases lay outside the gene matches. Germline-derived CDR1 and CDR2 are SEHNR and FQNEAQ (reference sequence). CDR3 size: 15 residues. The chain's CDR3 is CASSLAGTVMYGYTF. DNA for the CDR3: TGTGCCAGCAGCTTAGCGGGGACAGTAATGTATGGCTACACCTTC.

Comment on this clone: The identical CDR3 is also encoded by other nucleotide sequences in the sample. The chain uses TRBV2 and TRBJ2-3, with 9 positions matching TRBD1. This CDR3 spans 15 amino acids. CDR1 SNHLY and CDR2 FYNNEI come from the germline V gene. J was trimmed by 1 base and V by 3 bases; bases with no gene match: 2. CDR3 sequence reads: CASSEGDRGTDTQYF. The DNA of the CDR3 is TGTGCCAGCAGTGAGGGGGACAGGGGCACAGATACGCAGTATTTT.

The V call is TRBV9, the J call TRBJ1-3, with D unclear. The germline CDR1 and CDR2 sequences are SGDLS and YYNGEE. CDR3 length equals 15 residues. V gave up 0 bases and J gave up 0 bases, with 7 bases separating them. CDR3 region: CASSVDGISGNTIYF. As DNA, the CDR3 is TGTGCCAGCAGCGTAGATGGGATCTCTGGAAACACCATATATTTT.

V usage is TRBV5-1 and J usage is TRBJ2-7; TRBD1 agrees at 9 bases. The trim removed 4 bases at V and 3 bases at J, leaving 5 bases unmatched. Germline assignment: CDR1 SGHRS and CDR2 YFSETQ. This CDR3 comprises 14 residues. CDR3 coding DNA: TGCGCCAGCAGCACCGGGACAGGGAACTACGAGCAGTACTTC. Protein: CASSTGTGNYEQYF.

The chain has TRBV4-3 and TRBJ2-2; 13 bases align to TRBD2. CDR1 and CDR2 (germline): LGHNA, YSLEER. Unmatched junction bases numbered 3, after V lost 3 bases and J lost 2 bases. This CDR3 has 17 residues. CDR3 nucleotides: TGCGCCAGCAGCCAGGGACTAGCGGGGACAAACACCGGGGAGCTGTTTTTT. Protein product: CASSQGLAGTNTGELFF.

This chain connects TRBV6-5 to TRBJ1-1; tentative D call: TRBD1 (5 bases). Trimming took 0 bases from V and 5 from J, leaving 16 bases between them. This CDR3 comprises 16 residues. Looked up from germline, CDR1 is MNHEY and CDR2 is SVGAGI. The CDR3 region has the DNA TGTGCCAGCAGTTACTCGAGCGGGGGAAGTGAAACTGAAGCTTTCTTT. The encoded protein is CASSYSSGGSETEAFF.

The V gene is TRBV23-1, the J gene TRBJ2-7; possibly TRBD1 or TRBD2 for D (5 bases each). TRBV23-1 is sorted into the ORF group, with uncertain function. Trimming removed 6 bases from V and 11 bases from J, with 14 bases in between. The CDR3 extends over 11 amino acids. This CDR3 reads CASSPPGTEYF. As DNA, the CDR3 is TGCGCCAGCAGCCCACCGGGGACGGAGTACTTC.

The rearrangement uses TRBV18 and TRBJ2-7, with D possibly matching TRBD2 (7 bases). The germline CDR1 and CDR2 sequences are KGHSH and LQKENI. Between the trimmed V and J ends, which lost 3 bases and 0 bases, there was a span of 15 bases. The CDR3 loop spans 16 amino acids. The chain's CDR3 is CASSPGGQVVSYEQYF. CDR3 sequence (DNA): TGTGCCAGCTCACCGGGGGGGCAGGTGGTCTCCTACGAGCAGTACTTC.

This clone was picked up a small number of times. The chain employs TRBV2 and TRBJ1-5; 9 bases align to TRBD1. Unmatched junction bases numbered 3, after V lost 1 base and J lost 5 bases. Germline V lookup: CDR1 SNHLY, CDR2 FYNNEI. This CDR3 contains 15 residues. As DNA, the CDR3 is TGTGCCAGCAGTGAAGGGGACAGGGCTTATCAGCCCCAGCATTTT. This gives the protein CASSEGDRAYQPQHF. Full variable domain (rest looked up from reference TRBV2 and TRBJ1-5): EPEVTQTPSHQVTQMGQEVILRCVPISNHLYFYWYRQILGQKVEFLVSFYNNEISEKSEIFDDQFSVERPDGSNFTLKIRSTKLEDSAMYFCASSEGDRAYQPQHFGDGTRLSIL.

The chain links TRBV19 to TRBJ2-3, with D tentatively TRBD1 (5 bases). This CDR3 comprises 14 residues. The germline CDR1 and CDR2 sequences are LNHDA and SQIVND (reference sequence). The V end was cut by 7 bases, the J end by 0 bases, with 11 bases between. CDR3 sequence reads: CASKGQPSTDTQYF. CDR3 bases: TGTGCCAGTAAGGGGCAGCCTAGCACAGATACGCAGTATTTT.

The table lists this clone with a few counts. The gene calls are TRBV4-3 and TRBJ2-2; perhaps TRBD1 as D (5 bases). The CDR3 has 13 residues. Trimming took off 2 bases at V and 6 bases at J, with 7 bases between the two ends. Per germline, CDR1 LGHNA and CDR2 YSLEER. CDR3 in amino acids: CASSQRGSGELFF. CDR3 coding DNA: TGCGCCAGCAGCCAAAGGGGATCCGGGGAGCTGTTTTTT.

This chain connects TRBV5-6 to TRBJ2-1; 9 positions agree with TRBD2. With V trimmed by 4 bases and J by 0 bases, 14 bases remained unmatched. The length of the CDR3 is 19 residues. Germline V gene sequence: CDR1 SGHDT, CDR2 YYEEEE. Written as DNA, the CDR3 is TGTGCCAGCAGCCCGTGGAGGTTAGCGGGGGTTAGCTCCTACAATGAGCAGTTCTTC. Protein: CASSPWRLAGVSSYNEQFF.

The gene calls are TRBV9 and TRBJ1-3; no reliable D call. V gave up 6 bases and J gave up 0 bases, with 10 bases separating them. The germline V gene encodes CDR1 SGDLS and CDR2 YYNGEE. The CDR3 has 14 residues. CDR3 DNA: TGTGCCAGCACCCCTCGATCCTCTGGAAACACCATATATTTT. It codes for CASTPRSSGNTIYF.

As DNA, the CDR3 is TGTGCCAGCAGCCGGAGGGGGACAGGGAACACTGAAGCTTTCTTT. Amino acid sequence: CASSRRGTGNTEAFF. The chain uses TRBV14 and TRBJ1-1, with TRBD1 identical over 8 bases. Germline lookup yields CDR1 SGHDN and CDR2 FVKESK. The CDR3 has 15 residues. Unmatched junction bases numbered 5, after V lost 4 bases and J lost 1 base.

This clone was recorded a few times. The rearrangement uses TRBV19 and TRBJ1-5; D is possibly TRBD1 (6 bases). Trimming took 0 bases from V and 6 from J, leaving 12 bases between them. The CDR3 consists of 15 residues. Germline values: CDR1 LNHDA, CDR2 SQIVND (reference sequence). This CDR3 is CASSIEQGAFQPQHF. The CDR3 DNA sequence: TGTGCCAGTAGTATAGAACAGGGAGCCTTTCAGCCCCAGCATTTT.